One and the same sample provided the 10 T cell receptor beta chains below, sequenced in a study of cytomegalovirus exposure and HLA in healthy donors. The PCR made use of 60 Vbeta and 13 Jbeta primers. The repertoire was sequenced with immunoSEQ multiplex PCR; TCRdb's copy has only in-frame clones and lacks some. The data show 98,000 or so clones, around 10% seen once. Sequencing was carried out using PBMCs. The receptors were gathered from a man between 35 and 55 years old in good health and CMV-seropositive.

In its sample, this clone was seen a few times. The chain recombines TRBV6-1 with TRBJ2-5; D not certain. Germline V lookup: CDR1 MNHNS, CDR2 SASEGT. This CDR3 contains 15 residues. The V and J ends lost 2 bases and 3 bases respectively, with 13 bases between them. The CDR3 coding sequence is TGTGCCAGCAGTGAAACTCTACAGAATAAAGAGACCCAGTACTTC. It codes for CASSETLQNKETQYF.

The chain is built from TRBV10-2 and TRBJ2-7; the D gene is possibly TRBD1 (5 bases). The CDR3 loop spans 14 amino acids. Germline-derived CDR1 and CDR2 are WSHSY and SAAADI. V lost 2 bases and J lost 5, with 13 bases in between. For the CDR3, the DNA is TGCGCCAGCAGTGAGGGGCCTATAGGGGACGAGCAGTACTTC. It translates to CASSEGPIGDEQYF.

This chain connects TRBV11-2 to TRBJ2-1; 10 bases map to TRBD2. V was pared by 1 base and J by 6 bases, with 6 bases of the junction left unmatched. Looked up from germline, CDR1 is SGHAT and CDR2 is FQNNGV. The CDR3 extends over 16 amino acids. CDR3 protein: CASSLGASGRGNEQFF. The CDR3, as DNA: TGTGCCAGCAGCTTAGGGGCTAGCGGGAGAGGCAATGAGCAGTTCTTC.

Only a few counts were recorded for this clone. V and J are TRBV6-5 and TRBJ2-7; D is unresolved. CDR1 MNHEY and CDR2 SVGAGI come from the germline V gene. Trimming took off 2 bases at V and 2 bases at J, with 10 bases between the two ends. The CDR3 contains 14 residues. CDR3 sequence reads: CASSYEAPPYEQYF. CDR3 nucleotide sequence: TGTGCCAGCAGTTACGAGGCTCCTCCCTACGAGCAGTACTTC.

This clone has just a few counts. The chain links TRBV7-2 to TRBJ1-5, with unresolved D. V lost 5 bases and J 1 base, leaving 12 bases between the germline ends. This CDR3 comprises 15 residues. Looked up from germline, CDR1 is SGHTA and CDR2 is FQGNSA. The CDR3 region has the DNA TGTGCCAGCAGCCATGAAGCATGGAGCAATCAGCCCCAGCATTTT. Amino acids: CASSHEAWSNQPQHF.

The rearrangement uses TRBV2 and TRBJ2-7; 9 bases line up with TRBD1. There are 12 residues in the CDR3. V lost 6 bases, J lost 5 bases, and 2 bases stayed unmatched. Germline V gene sequence: CDR1 SNHLY, CDR2 FYNNEI. CDR3 in amino acids: CASRGQGDEQYF. The DNA of the CDR3 is TGTGCCAGCAGGGGACAGGGAGACGAGCAGTACTTC.

The chain carries TRBV7-9 and TRBJ2-3; no firm D call. The CDR3 has 12 amino acids. The germline gives CDR1 SEHNR, CDR2 FQNEAQ (reference sequence). V dropped 5 bases and J dropped 9 bases, with 12 bases sitting between them. The CDR3 nucleotides read TGTGCCAGCAGCCCTCTCCAGGCCACGCAGTATTTT. This translates into CASSPLQATQYF. Together with reference TRBV7-9 and TRBJ2-3, the CDR3 gives the full variable domain: DTGVSQNPRHKITKRGQNVTFRCDPISEHNRLYWYRQTLGQGPEFLTYFQNEAQLEKSRLLSDRFSAERPKGSFSTLEIQRTEQGDSAMYLCASSPLQATQYFGPGTRLTVL.

This clone occurred a few times. V and J are TRBV4-2 and TRBJ2-1, with 14 bases that match TRBD2. Germline V gene sequence: CDR1 LGHNA, CDR2 YNFKEQ. The CDR3 is made up of 20 amino acids. The junction had 16 bases not matched to a gene; V was cut back by 1 base and J by 8 bases. CDR3 coding DNA: TGTGCCAGCAGCCAAGGAATTGGACTAGCGGGAGGCCTCAATGAGGATGAGCAGTTCTTC. Protein: CASSQGIGLAGGLNEDEQFF.

This clone has a handful of counts. The gene calls are TRBV4-1 and TRBJ1-5; 8 nucleotides agree with TRBD1. This CDR3 contains 15 residues. Trimming removed 3 bases from V and 2 bases from J; junction bases left unmatched: 3. In germline, CDR1 is MGHRA, CDR2 YSYEKL. The CDR3 DNA sequence: TGCGCCAGCAGCCAGCTGACAGGGGGCAATCAGCCCCAGCATTTT. Translated, it gives CASSQLTGGNQPQHF.

The rearrangement uses TRBV7-6 and TRBJ2-7, with 8 bases that match TRBD1. V gave up 5 bases and J gave up 7 bases; unmatched junction bases: 4. Germline V gene sequence: CDR1 SGHVS, CDR2 FNYEAQ. The CDR3 length is 12 residues. The CDR3 DNA reads TGTGCCAGCAGCGGACAGGGCGAAGAGCAGTACTTC. Its translation is CASSGQGEEQYF.